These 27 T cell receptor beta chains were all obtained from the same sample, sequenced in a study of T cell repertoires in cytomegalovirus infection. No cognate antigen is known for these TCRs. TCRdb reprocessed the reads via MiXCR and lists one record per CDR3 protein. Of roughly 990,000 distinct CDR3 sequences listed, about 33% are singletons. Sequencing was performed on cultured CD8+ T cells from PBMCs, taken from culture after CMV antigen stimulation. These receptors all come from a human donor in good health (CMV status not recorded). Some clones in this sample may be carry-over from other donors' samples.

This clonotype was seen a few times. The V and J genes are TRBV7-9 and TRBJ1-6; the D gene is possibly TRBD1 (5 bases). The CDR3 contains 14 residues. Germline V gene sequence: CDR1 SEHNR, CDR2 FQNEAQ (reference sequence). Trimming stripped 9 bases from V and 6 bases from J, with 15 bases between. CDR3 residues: CASIDGGRNSPLHF. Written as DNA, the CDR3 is TGTGCCAGTATCGATGGGGGACGTAATTCACCCCTCCACTTT.

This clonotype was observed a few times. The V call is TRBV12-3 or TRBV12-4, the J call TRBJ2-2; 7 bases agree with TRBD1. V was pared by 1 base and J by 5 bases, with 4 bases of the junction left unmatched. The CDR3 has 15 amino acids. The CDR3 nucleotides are TGTGCCAGCAGTTTAGAACAGGGGTGGACCGGGGAGCTGTTTTTT. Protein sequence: CASSLEQGWTGELFF.

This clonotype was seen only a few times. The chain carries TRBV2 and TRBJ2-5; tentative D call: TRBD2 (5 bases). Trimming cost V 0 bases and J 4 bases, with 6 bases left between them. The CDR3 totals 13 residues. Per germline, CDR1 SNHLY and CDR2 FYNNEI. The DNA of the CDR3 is TGTGCCAGCAGTGAAGCCAGCGGAGAGACCCAGTACTTC. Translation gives CASSEASGETQYF. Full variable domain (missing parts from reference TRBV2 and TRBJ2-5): EPEVTQTPSHQVTQMGQEVILRCVPISNHLYFYWYRQILGQKVEFLVSFYNNEISEKSEIFDDQFSVERPDGSNFTLKIRSTKLEDSAMYFCASSEASGETQYFGPGTRLLVL.

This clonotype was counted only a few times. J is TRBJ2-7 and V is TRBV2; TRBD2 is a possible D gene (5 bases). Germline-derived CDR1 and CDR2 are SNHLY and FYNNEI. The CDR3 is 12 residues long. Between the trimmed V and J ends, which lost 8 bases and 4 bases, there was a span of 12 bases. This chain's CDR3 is CASVASGYEQYV. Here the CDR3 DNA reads TGTGCCAGCGTGGCGAGCGGATACGAGCAGTACGTC.

The CDR3 DNA reads as TGTGCCACGATACCGAGGACAGGGAAAACTGAAGCTTTCTTT. Protein sequence: CATIPRTGKTEAFF. The rearrangement links TRBV27 to TRBJ1-1, with 8 positions matching TRBD1. Germline CDR1 MNHEY, CDR2 SMNVEV (reference sequence). After removal of 10 bases from V and 5 bases from J, the junction contained 12 bases not matched to a gene. This CDR3 is 14 amino acids long.

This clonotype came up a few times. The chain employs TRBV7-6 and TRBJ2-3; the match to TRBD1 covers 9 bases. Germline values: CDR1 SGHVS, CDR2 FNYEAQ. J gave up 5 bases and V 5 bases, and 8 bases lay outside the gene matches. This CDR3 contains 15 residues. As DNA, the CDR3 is TGTGCCAGCAGCGAGACAGGGGGGGCGGTAGATACGCAGTATTTT. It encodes CASSETGGAVDTQYF.

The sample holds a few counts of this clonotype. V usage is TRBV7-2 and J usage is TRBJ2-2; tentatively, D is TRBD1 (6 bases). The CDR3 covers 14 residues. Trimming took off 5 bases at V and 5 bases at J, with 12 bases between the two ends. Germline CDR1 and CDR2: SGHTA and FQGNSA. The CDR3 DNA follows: TGTGCCAGCAGCACGTCCCAGGGGACCGGGGAGCTGTTTTTT. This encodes CASSTSQGTGELFF.

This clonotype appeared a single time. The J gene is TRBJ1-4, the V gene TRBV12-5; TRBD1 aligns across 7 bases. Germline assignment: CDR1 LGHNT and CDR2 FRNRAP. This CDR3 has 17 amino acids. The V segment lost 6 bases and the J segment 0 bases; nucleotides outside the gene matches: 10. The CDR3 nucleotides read TGTGCTAGTGGCCCGACAGGGTGGGCTGCAACTAATGAAAAACTGTTTTTT. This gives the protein CASGPTGWAATNEKLFF.

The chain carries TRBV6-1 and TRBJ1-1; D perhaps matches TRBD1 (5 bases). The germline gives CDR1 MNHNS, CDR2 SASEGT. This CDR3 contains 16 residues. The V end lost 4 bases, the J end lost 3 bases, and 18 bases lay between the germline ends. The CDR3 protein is CASSVGTQLEDTEAFF. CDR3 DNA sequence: TGTGCCAGCAGTGTCGGGACTCAATTAGAGGACACTGAAGCTTTCTTT.

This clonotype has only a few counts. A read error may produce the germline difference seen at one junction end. CDR3 sequence (DNA): TGTGCCAGCAAAAAACTCTGGACAGGGCCTGAAGAGAGCCAGTACTTC. Its translation: CASKKLWTGPEESQYF. V usage is TRBV6-8 and J usage is TRBJ2-5; 8 positions match TRBD1. In germline, CDR1 is MNHGY, CDR2 SAAAGT. The CDR3 runs 16 residues.

CDR3 loop: CSARDFQGHNEKLFF. CDR3 DNA sequence: TGCAGTGCTAGAGATTTCCAGGGCCATAATGAAAAACTGTTTTTT. The chain joins TRBV20-1 to TRBJ1-4; tentative D call: TRBD1 (5 bases). There are 15 residues in the CDR3. V was trimmed by 0 bases and J by 4 bases, leaving 12 bases between them. Germline V gene lookup returns CDR1 DFQATT and CDR2 SNEGSKA (reference sequence).

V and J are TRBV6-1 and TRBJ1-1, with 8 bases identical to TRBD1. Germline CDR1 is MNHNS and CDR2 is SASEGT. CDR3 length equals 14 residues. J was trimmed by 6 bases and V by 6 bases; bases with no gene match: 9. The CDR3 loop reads CASRPGQGGSEAFF. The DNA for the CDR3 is TGTGCCAGCAGACCTGGACAGGGAGGCTCTGAAGCTTTCTTT.

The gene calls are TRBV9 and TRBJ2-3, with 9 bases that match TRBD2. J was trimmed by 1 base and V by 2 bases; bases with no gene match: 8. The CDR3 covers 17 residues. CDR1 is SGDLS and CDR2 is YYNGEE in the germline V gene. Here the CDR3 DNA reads TGTGCCAGCAGCGTGGACCGAGCGGGGGGCGGCACAGATACGCAGTATTTT. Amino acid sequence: CASSVDRAGGGTDTQYF.

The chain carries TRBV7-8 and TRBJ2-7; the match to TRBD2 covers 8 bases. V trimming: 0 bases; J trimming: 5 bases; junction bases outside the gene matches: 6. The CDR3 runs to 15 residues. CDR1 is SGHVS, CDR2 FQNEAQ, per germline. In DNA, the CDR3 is TGTGCCAGCAGCTTAGCGTGGACGGGGGGGGACGAGCAGTACGTC. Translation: CASSLAWTGGDEQYV.

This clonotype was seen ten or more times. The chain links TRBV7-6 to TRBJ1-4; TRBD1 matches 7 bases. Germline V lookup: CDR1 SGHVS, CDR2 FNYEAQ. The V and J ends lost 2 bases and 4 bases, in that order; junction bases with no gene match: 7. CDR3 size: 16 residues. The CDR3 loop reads CASSLFPGQVNEKLFF. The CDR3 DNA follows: TGTGCCAGCAGCTTATTCCCCGGACAGGTTAATGAAAAACTGTTTTTT.

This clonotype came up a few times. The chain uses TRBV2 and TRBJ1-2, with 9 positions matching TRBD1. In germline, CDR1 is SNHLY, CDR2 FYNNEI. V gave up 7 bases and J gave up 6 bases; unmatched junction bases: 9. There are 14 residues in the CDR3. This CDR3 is CASTGTGYPHGYTF. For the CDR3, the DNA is TGTGCCAGCACAGGGACAGGGTATCCTCATGGCTACACCTTC.

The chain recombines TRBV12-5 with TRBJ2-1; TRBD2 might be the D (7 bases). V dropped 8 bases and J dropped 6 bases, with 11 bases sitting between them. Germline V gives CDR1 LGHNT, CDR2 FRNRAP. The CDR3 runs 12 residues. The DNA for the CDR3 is TGTGCTAGTCCGGGGGGCGGCAATGAGCAGTTCTTC. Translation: CASPGGGNEQFF. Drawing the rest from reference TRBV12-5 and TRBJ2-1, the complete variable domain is DARVTQTPRHKVTEMGQEVTMRCQPILGHNTVFWYRQTMMQGLELLAYFRNRAPLDDSGMPKDRFSAEMPDATLATLKIQPSEPRDSAVYFCASPGGGNEQFFGPGTRLTVL.

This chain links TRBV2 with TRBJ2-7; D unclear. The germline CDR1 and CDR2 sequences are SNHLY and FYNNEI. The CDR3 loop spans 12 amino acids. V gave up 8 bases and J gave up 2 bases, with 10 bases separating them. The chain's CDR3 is CASLTWPYEQYF. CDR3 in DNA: TGTGCCAGCCTGACTTGGCCCTACGAGCAGTACTTC.

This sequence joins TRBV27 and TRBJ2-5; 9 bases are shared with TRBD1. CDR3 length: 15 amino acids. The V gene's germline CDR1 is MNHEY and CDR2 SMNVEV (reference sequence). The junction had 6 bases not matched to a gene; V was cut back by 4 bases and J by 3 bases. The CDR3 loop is CASSSGTGTEETQYF. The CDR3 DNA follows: TGTGCCAGCAGTTCGGGGACAGGGACGGAAGAGACCCAGTACTTC.

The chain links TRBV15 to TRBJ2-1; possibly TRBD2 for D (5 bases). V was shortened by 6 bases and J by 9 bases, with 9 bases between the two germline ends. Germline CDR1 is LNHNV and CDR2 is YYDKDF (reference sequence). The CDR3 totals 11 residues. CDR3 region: CATRDRGEQFF. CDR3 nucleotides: TGTGCCACCAGGGACCGGGGTGAGCAGTTCTTC.

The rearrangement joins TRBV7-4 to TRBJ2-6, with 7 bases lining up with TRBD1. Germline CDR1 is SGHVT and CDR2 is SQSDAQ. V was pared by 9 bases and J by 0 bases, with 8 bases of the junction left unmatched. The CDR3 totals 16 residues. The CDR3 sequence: CARVTGDPSGANVLTF. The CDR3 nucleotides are TGTGCCAGAGTAACAGGGGACCCCTCTGGGGCCAACGTCCTGACTTTC. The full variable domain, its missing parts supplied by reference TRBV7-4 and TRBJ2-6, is GAGVSQSPRYKVAKRGRDVALRCDSISGHVTLYWYRQTLGQGSEVLTYSQSDAQRDKSGRPSGRFSAERPERSVSTLKIQRTEQGDSAVYLCARVTGDPSGANVLTFGAGSRLTVL.

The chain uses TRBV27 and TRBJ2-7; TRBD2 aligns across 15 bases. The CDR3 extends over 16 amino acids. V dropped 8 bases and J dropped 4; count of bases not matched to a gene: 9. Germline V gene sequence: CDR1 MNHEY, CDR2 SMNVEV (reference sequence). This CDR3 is CASAGTSGGRQYEQYF. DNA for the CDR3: TGTGCCAGCGCCGGGACTAGCGGGGGGCGACAGTACGAGCAGTACTTC.

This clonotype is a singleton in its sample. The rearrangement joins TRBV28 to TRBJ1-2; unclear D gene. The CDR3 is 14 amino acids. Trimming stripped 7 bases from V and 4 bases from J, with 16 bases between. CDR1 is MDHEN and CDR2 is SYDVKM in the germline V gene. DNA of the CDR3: TGTGCCAGCACCTCCCGAGGCGGATTCTATGGCTACACCTTC. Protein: CASTSRGGFYGYTF.

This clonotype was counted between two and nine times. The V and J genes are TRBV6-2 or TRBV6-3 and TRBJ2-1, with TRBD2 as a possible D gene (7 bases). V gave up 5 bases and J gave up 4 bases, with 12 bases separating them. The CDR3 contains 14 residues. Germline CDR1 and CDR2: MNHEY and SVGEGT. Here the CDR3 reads CASSRRGGYNEQFF. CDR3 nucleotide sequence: TGTGCCAGCAGTCGGAGGGGGGGGTACAATGAGCAGTTCTTC.

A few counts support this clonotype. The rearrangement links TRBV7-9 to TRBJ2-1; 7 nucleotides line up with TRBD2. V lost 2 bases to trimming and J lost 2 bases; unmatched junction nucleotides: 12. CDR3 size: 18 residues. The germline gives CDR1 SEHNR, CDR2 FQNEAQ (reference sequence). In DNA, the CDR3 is TGTGCCAGCAGCTTATGGGCAACGGCGGGGGAGCCCTACAATGAGCAGTTCTTC. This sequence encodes CASSLWATAGEPYNEQFF. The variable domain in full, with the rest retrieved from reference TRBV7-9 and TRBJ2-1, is DTGVSQNPRHKITKRGQNVTFRCDPISEHNRLYWYRQTLGQGPEFLTYFQNEAQLEKSRLLSDRFSAERPKGSFSTLEIQRTEQGDSAMYLCASSLWATAGEPYNEQFFGPGTRLTVL.

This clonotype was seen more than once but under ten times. The chain's CDR3 is CASSRSLAGSTGELFF. CDR3 bases: TGCGCCAGCAGCCGCTCCCTAGCGGGCTCTACCGGGGAGCTGTTTTTT. The chain has TRBV4-3 and TRBJ2-2; 8 positions agree with TRBD2. CDR3 length: 16 residues. Germline V lookup: CDR1 LGHNA, CDR2 YSLEER. The V gene end was trimmed by 4 bases and the J gene end by 5 bases; junction bases not matched to a gene: 9.

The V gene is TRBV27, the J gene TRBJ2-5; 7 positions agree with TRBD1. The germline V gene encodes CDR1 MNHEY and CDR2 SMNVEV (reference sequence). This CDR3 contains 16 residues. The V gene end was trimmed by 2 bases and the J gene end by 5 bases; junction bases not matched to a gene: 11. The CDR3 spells CASSLVGSGGYETQYF. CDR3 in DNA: TGTGCCAGCAGTTTAGTAGGGTCAGGGGGTTACGAGACCCAGTACTTC.